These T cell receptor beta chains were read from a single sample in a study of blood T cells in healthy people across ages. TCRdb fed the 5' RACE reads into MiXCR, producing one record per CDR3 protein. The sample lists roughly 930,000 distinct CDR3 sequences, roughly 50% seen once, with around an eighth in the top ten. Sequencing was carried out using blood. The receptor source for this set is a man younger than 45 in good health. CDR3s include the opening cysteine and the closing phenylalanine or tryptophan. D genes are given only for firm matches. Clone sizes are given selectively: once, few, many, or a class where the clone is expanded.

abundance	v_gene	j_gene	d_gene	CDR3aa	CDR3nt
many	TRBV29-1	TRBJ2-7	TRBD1	CSVEEVGQGDEQYF	TGCAGCGTTGAAGAGGTGGGACAGGGAGACGAGCAGTACTTC
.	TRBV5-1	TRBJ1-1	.	CASSFSSLQRTEAFF	TGCGCCAGCAGCTTCTCGTCCCTCCAACGCACTGAAGCTTTCTTT
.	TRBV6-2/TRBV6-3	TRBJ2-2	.	CASSWGSSPGELFF	TGTGCCAGCAGTTGGGGCAGTTCTCCCGGGGAGCTGTTTTTT
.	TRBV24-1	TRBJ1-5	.	CATREGDNQPQHF	TGTGCCACCAGGGAGGGGGACAATCAGCCCCAGCATTTT
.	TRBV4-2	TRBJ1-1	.	CASSQVEGNPNTEAFF	TGTGCCAGCAGCCAAGTGGAAGGAAACCCGAACACTGAAGCTTTCTTT
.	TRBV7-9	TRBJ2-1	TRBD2	CASRHRLAGSSYNEQFF	TGTGCCAGCAGACATAGACTAGCGGGGAGCTCCTACAATGAGCAGTTCTTC
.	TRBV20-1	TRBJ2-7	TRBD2	CSARDPRGGDEQYF	TGCAGTGCTAGAGATCCTCGGGGGGGAGACGAGCAGTACTTC
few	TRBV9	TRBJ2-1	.	CASSVEASPVSNEQFF	TGTGCCAGCAGCGTAGAGGCTAGCCCTGTATCCAATGAGCAGTTCTTC
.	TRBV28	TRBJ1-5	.	CASRWTNNQPQHF	TGTGCCAGCCGGTGGACTAACAATCAGCCCCAGCATTTT
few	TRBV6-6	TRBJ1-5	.	CASSYSTGNGNQPQHF	TGTGCCAGCAGTTACTCCACAGGGAACGGCAATCAGCCCCAGCATTTT
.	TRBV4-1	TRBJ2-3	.	CASRQVDSTDTQYF	TGCGCCAGCAGACAGGTGGATAGCACAGATACGCAGTATTTT
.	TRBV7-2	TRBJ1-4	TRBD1	CASSPRTGGSNEKLFF	TGTGCCAGCAGCCCTCGGACAGGGGGCTCAAATGAAAAACTGTTTTTT
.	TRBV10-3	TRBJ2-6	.	CAISESFPVNVLTF	TGTGCCATCAGTGAGTCGTTTCCCGTCAACGTCCTGACTTTC
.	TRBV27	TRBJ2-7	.	CASSEPGRPSEQYF	TGTGCCAGCAGTGAGCCGGGACGGCCCTCCGAGCAGTACTTC
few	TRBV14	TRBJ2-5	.	CASSQEEGRGETQYF	TGTGCCAGCAGCCAAGAGGAGGGCCGGGGCGAGACCCAGTACTTC
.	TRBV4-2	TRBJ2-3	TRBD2	CASSQDTSGGARADTQYF	TGTGCCAGCAGCCAAGATACTAGCGGGGGGGCCCGGGCAGATACGCAGTATTTT
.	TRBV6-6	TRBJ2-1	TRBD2	CASSSGLASPNEQFF	TGTGCCAGCAGCTCGGGACTAGCTTCCCCCAATGAGCAGTTCTTC
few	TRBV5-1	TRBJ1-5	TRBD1	CASSLETGDSNQPQHF	TGCGCCAGCAGCTTGGAGACAGGGGATAGCAATCAGCCCCAGCATTTT
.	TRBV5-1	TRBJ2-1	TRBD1	CASSLVTGQHNEQFF	TGCGCCAGCAGCTTGGTGACAGGGCAACACAATGAGCAGTTCTTC
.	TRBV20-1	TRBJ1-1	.	CSAGGSNTEAFF	TGCAGTGCGGGGGGATCGAACACTGAAGCTTTCTTT
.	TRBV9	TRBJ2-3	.	CASSASTGTDTQYF	TGTGCCAGCAGCGCCTCGACAGGCACAGATACGCAGTATTTT
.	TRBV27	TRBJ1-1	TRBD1	CASSLQPGQGRGEAFF	TGTGCCAGCAGTTTACAACCCGGACAGGGGAGGGGTGAAGCTTTCTTT
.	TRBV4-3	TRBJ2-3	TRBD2	CASSQSGGAVVNLDTQYF	TGCGCCAGCAGCCAAAGCGGGGGGGCCGTTGTTAATCTGGATACGCAGTATTTT